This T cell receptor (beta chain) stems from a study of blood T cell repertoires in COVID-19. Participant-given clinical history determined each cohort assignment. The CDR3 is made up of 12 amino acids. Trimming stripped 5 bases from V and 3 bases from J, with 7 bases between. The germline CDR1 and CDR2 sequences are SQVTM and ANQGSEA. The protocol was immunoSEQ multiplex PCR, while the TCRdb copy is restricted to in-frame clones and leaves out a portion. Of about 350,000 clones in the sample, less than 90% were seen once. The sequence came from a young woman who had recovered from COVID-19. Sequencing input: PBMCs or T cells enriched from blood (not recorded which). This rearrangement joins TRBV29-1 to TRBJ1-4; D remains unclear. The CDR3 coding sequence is TGCAGCGTTCGGTCCCCTAATGAAAAACTGTTTTTT. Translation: CSVRSPNEKLFF.